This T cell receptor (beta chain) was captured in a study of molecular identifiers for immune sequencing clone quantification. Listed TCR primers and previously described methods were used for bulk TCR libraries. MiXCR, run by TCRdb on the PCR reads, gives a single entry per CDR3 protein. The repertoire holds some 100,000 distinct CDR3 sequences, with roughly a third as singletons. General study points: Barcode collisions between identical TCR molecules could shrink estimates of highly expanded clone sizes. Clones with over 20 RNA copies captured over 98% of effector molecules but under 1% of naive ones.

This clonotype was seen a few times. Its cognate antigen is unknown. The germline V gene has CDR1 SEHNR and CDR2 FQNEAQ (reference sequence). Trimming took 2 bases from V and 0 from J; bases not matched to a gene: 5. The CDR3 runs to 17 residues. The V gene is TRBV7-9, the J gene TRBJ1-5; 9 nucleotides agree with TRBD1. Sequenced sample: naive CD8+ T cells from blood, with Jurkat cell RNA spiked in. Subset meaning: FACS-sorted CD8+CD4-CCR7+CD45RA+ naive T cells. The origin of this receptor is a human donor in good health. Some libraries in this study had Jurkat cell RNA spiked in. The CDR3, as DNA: TGTGCCAGCAGCTTAACAGGGGGCCCATATAGCAATCAGCCCCAGCATTTT. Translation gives CASSLTGGPYSNQPQHF.